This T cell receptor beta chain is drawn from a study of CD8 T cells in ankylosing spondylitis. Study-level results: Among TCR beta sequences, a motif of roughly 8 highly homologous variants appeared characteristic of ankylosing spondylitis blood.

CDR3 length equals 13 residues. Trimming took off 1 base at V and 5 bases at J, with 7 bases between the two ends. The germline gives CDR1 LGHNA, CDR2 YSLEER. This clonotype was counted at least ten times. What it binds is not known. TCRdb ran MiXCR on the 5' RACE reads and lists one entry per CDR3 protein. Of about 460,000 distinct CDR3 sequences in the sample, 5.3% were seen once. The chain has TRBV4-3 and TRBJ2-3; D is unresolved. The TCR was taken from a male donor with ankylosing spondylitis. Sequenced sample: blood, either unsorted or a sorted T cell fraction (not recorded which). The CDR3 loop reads CASSQVRQDTQYF. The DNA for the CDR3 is TGCGCCAGCAGCCAAGTGAGACAAGATACGCAGTATTTT.